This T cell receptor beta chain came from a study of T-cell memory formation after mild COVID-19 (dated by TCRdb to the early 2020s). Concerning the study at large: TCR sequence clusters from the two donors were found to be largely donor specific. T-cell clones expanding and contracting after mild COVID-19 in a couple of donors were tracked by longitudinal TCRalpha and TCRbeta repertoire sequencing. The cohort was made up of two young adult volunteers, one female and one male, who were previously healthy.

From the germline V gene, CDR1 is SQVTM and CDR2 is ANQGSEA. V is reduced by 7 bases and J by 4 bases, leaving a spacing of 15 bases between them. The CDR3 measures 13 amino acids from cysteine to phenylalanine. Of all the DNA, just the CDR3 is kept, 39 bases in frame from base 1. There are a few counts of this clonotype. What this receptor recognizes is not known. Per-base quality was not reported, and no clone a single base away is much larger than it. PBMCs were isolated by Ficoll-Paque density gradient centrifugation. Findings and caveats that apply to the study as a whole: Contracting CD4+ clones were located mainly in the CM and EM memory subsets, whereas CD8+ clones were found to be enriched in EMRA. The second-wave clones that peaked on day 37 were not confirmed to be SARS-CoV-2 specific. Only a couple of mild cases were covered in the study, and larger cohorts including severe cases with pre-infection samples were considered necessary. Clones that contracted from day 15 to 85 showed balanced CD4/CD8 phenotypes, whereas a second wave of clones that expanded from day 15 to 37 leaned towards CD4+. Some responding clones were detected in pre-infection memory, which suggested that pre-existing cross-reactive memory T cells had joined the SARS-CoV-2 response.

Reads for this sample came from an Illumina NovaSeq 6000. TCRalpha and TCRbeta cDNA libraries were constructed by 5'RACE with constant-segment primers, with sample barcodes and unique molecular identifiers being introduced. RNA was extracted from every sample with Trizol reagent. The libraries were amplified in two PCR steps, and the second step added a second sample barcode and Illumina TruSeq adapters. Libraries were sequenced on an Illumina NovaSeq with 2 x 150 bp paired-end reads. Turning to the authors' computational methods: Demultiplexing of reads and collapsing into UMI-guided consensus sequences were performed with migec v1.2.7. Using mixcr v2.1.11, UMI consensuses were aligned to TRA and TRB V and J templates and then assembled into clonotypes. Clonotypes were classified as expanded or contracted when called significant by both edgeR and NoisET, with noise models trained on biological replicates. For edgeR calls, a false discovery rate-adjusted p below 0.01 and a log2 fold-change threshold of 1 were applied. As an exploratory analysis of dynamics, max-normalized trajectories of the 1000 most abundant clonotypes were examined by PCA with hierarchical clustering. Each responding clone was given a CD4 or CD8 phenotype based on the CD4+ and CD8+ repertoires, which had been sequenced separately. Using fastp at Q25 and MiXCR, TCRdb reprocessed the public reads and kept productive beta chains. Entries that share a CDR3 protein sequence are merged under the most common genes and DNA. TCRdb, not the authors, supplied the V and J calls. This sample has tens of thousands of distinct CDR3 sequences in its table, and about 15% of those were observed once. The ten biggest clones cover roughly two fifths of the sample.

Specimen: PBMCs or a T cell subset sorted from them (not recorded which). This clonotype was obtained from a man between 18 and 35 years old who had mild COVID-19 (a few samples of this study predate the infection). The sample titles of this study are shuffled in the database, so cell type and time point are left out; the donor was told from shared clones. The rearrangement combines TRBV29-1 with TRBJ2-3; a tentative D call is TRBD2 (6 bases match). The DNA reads TGCAGCGCCCCTGGGAGGACTTCAGATACGCAGTATTTT. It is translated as CSAPGRTSDTQYF.